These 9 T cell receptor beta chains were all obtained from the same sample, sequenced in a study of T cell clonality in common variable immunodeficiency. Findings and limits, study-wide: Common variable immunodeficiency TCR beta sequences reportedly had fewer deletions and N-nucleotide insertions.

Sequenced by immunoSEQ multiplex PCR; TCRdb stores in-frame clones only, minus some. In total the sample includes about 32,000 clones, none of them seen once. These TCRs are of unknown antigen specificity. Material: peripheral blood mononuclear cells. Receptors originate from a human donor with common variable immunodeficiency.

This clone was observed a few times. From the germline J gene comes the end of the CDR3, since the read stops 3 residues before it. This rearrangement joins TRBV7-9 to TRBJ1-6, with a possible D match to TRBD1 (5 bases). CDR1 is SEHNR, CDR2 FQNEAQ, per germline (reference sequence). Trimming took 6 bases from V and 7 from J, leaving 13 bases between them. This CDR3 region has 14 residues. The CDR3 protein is CASRSGLRNSPLHF. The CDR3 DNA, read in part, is TGTGCCAGCAGATCGGGACTGAGAAATTCACCC.

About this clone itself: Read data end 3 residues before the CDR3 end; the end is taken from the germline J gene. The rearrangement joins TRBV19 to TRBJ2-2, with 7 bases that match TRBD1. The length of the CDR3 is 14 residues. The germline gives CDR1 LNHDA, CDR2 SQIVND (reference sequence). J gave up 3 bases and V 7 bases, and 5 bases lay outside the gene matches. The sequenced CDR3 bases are TGTGCCAGTACCCTCACAGGGGACACCGGGGAG. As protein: CASTLTGDTGE. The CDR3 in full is CASTLTGDTGELFF.

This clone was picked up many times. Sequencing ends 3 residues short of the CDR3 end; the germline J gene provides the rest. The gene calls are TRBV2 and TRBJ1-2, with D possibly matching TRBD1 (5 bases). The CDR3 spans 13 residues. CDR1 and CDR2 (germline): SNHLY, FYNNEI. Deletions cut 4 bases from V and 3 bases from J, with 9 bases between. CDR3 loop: CASSGGWDYGYTF. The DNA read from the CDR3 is TGTGCCAGCAGTGGGGGCTGGGACTATGGC.

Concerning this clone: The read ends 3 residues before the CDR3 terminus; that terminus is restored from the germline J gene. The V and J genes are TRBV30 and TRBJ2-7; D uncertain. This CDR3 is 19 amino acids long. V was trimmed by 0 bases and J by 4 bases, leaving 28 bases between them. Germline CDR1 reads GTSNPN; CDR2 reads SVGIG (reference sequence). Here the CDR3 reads CAWSVLGRPGVENLYEQYF. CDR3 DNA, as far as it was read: TGTGCCTGGAGTGTATTGGGTCGTCCGGGTGTGGAGAACTTATACGAG.

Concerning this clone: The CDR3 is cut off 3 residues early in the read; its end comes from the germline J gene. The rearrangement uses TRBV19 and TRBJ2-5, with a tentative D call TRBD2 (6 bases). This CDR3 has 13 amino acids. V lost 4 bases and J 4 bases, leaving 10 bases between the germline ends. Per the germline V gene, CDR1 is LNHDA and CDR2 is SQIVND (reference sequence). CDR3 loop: CASSRRGAETQYF. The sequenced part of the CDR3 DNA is TGTGCCAGTAGTAGGAGGGGTGCAGAGACC.

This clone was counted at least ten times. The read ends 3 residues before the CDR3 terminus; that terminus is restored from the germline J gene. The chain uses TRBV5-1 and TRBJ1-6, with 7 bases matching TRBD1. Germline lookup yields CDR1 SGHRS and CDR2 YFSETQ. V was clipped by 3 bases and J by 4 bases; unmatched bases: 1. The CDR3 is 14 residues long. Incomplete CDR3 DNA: TGCGCCAGCAGCTCGGGACAGTATAATTCACCC. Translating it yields CASSSGQYNSP. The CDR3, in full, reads CASSSGQYNSPLHF.

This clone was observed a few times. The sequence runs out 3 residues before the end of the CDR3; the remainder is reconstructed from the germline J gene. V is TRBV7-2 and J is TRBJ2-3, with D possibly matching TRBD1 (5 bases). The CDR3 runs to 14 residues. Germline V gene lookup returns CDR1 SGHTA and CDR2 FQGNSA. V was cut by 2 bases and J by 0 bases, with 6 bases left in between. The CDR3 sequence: CASSLRQSTDTQYF. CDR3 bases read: TGTGCCAGCAGCTTACGACAGAGCACAGATACG.

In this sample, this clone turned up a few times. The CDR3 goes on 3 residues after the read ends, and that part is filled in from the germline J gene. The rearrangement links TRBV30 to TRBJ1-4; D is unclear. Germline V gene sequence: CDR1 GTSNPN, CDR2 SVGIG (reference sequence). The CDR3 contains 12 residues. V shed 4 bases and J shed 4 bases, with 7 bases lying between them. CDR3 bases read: TGTGCCTGGACAGGCCTTAATGAAAAA. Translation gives CAWTGLNEK. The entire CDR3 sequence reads CAWTGLNEKLFF. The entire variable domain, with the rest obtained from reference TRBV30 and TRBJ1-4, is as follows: SQTIHQWPATLVQPVGSPLSLECTVEGTSNPNLYWYRQAAGRGLQLLFYSVGIGQISSEVPQNLSASRPQDRQFILSSKKLLLSDSGFYLCAWTGLNEKLFFGSGTQLSVL.

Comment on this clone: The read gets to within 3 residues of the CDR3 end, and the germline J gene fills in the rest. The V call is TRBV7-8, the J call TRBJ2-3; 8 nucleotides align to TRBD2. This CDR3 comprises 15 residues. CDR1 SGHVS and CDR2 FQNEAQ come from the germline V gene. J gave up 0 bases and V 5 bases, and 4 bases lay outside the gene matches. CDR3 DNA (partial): TGTGCCAGCAGCCCTAGCGGGTTTAGCACAGATACG. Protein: CASSPSGFSTDT. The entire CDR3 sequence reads CASSPSGFSTDTQYF.